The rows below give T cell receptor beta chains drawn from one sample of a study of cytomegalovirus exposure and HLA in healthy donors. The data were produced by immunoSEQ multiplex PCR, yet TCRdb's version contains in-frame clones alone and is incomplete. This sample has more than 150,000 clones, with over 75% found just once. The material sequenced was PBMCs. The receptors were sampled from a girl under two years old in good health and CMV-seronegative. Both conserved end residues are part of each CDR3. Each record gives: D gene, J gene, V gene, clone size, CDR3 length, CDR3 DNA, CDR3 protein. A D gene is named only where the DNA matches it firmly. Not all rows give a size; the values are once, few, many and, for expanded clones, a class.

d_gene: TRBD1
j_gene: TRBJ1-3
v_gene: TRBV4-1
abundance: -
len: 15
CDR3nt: TGCGCCAGCAGCCCCACAGGGGGCTTAGAAAACACCATATATTTT
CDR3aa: CASSPTGGLENTIYF

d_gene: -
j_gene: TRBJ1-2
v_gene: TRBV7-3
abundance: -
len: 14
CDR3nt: TGTGCCAGCAGCCTCAATGCAGGGGCTGGGGGCTACACCTTC
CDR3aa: CASSLNAGAGGYTF

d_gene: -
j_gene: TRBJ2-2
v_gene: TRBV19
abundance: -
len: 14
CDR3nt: TGTGCCAGCTCTGGGACACCGAACACCGGGGAGCTGTTTTTT
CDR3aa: CASSGTPNTGELFF

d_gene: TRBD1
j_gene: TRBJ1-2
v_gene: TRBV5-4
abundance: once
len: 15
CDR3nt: TGTGCCAGCAGCAGGGGGACAGAAACCTACTATGGCTACACCTTC
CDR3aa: CASSRGTETYYGYTF

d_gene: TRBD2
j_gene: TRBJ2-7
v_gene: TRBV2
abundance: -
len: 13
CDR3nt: TGTGCCAGCGTGGCGGGGGGATCCTACGAGCAGTACTTC
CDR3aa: CASVAGGSYEQYF

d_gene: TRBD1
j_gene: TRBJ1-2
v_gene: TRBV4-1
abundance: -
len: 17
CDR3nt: TGCGCCAGCAGCCAAGAGGACAGGGGGCTTGGATCCTATGGCTACACCTTC
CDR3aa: CASSQEDRGLGSYGYTF

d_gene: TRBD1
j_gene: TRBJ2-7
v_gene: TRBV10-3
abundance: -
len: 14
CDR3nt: TGTGCCATCAGACAACAGGGGGCGAGTTACGAGCAGTACTTC
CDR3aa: CAIRQQGASYEQYF

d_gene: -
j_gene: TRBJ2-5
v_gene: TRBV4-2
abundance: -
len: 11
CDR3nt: TGTGCCAGCAGCCCCGGAGAGACCCAGTACTTC
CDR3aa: CASSPGETQYF

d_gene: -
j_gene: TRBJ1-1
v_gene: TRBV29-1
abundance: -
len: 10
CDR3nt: TGCAGCGGTAGTCCCACTGAAGCTTTCTTT
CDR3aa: CSGSPTEAFF

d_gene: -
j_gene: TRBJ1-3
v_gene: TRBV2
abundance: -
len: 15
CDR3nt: TGTGCCAGCAGTGGGTCCTGGGGGGCTGGAAACACCATATATTTT
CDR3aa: CASSGSWGAGNTIYF

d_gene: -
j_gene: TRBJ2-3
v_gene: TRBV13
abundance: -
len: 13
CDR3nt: TGTGCCAGCAGCTTCGGGGTCACAGATACGCAGTATTTT
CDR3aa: CASSFGVTDTQYF

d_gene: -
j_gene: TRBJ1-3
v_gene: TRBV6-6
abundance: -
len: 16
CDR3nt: TGTGCCAGCAGTTACCCCCACAGGGTCCCCAGCTCCACCATATATTTT
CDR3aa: CASSYPHRVPSSTIYF

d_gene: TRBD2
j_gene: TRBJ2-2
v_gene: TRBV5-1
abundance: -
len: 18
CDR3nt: TGCGCCAGCGGACCTTGGCTAGCGGGACAACGGAACACCGGGGAGCTGTTTTTT
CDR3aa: CASGPWLAGQRNTGELFF

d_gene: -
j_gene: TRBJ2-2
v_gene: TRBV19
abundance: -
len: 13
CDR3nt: TGTGCCAGTAGTATTGAGGTTGCCGGGGAGCTGTTTTTT
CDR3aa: CASSIEVAGELFF

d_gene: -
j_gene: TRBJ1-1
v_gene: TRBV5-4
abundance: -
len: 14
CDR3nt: TGTGCCAGCAGCCCCGACAGAATGAACACTGAAGCTTTCTTT
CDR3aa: CASSPDRMNTEAFF

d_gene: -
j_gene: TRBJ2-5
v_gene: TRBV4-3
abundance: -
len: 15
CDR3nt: TGCGCCAGCAGCCAAGAGAGGTACAGGCAAGAGACCCAGTACTTC
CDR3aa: CASSQERYRQETQYF

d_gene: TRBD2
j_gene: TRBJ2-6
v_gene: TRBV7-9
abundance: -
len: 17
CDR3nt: TGTGCCAGCAGCCATCTAGCGGGTTACTCTGGGGCCAACGTCCTGACTTTC
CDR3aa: CASSHLAGYSGANVLTF

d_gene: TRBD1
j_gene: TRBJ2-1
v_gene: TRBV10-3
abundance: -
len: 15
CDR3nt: TGTGCCATCACCGCGGGGGACAGGGACCCCAATGAGCAGTTCTTC
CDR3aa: CAITAGDRDPNEQFF

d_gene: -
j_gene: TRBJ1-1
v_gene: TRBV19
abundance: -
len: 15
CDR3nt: TGTGCCAGTAGTAGGCAGGGCGGTAATACCCGCGCAGCTTTCTTT
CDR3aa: CASSRQGGNTRAAFF